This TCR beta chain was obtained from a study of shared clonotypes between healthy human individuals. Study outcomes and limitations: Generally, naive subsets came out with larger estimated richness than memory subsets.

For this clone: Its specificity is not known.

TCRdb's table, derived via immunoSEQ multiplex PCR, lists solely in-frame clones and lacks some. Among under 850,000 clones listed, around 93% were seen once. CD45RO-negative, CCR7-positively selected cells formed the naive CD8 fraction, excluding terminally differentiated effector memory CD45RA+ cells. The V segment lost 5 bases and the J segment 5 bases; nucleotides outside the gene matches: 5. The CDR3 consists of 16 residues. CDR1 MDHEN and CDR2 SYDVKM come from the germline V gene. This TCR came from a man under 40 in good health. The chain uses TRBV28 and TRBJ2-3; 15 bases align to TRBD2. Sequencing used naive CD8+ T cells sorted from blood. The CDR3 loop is CASSIGTSGRRDTQYF. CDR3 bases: TGTGCCAGCAGTATTGGGACTAGCGGGAGGAGAGATACGCAGTATTTT.